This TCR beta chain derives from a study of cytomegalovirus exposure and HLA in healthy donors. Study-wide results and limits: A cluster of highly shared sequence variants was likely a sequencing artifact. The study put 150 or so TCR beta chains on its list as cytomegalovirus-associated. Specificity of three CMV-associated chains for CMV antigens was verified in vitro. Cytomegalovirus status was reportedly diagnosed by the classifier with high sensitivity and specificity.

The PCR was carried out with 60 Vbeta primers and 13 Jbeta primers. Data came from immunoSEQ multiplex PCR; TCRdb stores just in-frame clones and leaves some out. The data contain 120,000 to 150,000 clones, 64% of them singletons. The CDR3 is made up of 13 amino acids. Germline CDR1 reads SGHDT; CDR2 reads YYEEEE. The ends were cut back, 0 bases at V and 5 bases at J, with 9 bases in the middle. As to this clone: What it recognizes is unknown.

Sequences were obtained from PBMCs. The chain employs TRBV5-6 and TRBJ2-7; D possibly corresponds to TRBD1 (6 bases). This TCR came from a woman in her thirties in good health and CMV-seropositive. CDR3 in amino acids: CASSLEGVNEQYF. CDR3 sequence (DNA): TGTGCCAGCAGCTTGGAGGGGGTCAACGAGCAGTACTTC.